This TCR beta chain stems from a study of blood T cell repertoires in COVID-19. The data were produced by immunoSEQ multiplex PCR, yet TCRdb's version contains in-frame clones alone and is incomplete. Of some 310,000 clones listed, more than 75% are singletons. The V gene's germline CDR1 is LNHDA and CDR2 SQIVND (reference sequence). V shed 0 bases and J shed 3 bases, with 5 bases lying between them. This CDR3 is built from 13 residues. The V and J genes are TRBV19 and TRBJ1-2; D uncertain. The receptor was derived from a middle-aged man with active or convalescent COVID-19. Source material: peripheral blood. CDR3 sequence reads: CASSIDADYGYTF. DNA for the CDR3: TGTGCCAGTAGTATAGATGCGGACTATGGCTACACCTTC.